This TCR beta chain was captured by sequencing in a study of shared clonotypes between healthy human individuals. Clones were sequenced by immunoSEQ multiplex PCR, and TCRdb holds only the in-frame ones, with some missing. This table holds around 500,000 clones, roughly 80% found once. This clonotype was sampled from a woman in her thirties or forties in good health. Some clones in this sample may be carry-over from other donors' samples. Sequenced sample: PBMCs.

The CDR3 DNA sequence: TGTGCCAGCAGCTTAGCGCTAGGTAGACAGTCTGTATCGCAGTTCTTC. Protein sequence: CASSLALGRQSVSQFF. The genes are TRBV7-2 and TRBJ2-1; tentative D call: TRBD1 (5 bases). CDR1 is SGHTA, CDR2 FQGNSA, per germline. The CDR3 spans 16 residues. The V end lost 0 bases, the J end lost 12 bases, and 21 bases lay between the germline ends.